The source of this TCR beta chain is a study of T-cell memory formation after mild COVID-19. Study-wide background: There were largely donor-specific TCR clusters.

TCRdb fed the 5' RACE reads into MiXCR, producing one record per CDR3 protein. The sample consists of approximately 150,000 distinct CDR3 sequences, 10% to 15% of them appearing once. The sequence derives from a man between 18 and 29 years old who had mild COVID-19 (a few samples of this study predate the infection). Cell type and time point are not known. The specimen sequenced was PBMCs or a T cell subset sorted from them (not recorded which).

CDR3 sequence: CAISGLQDQPQHF. CDR3 coding DNA: TGTGCCATCAGTGGGCTCCAGGATCAGCCCCAGCATTTT. The chain recombines TRBV10-3 with TRBJ1-5, with D hard to call. V lost 4 bases and J lost 5, with 9 bases in between. In germline, CDR1 is ENHRY, CDR2 SYGVKD. The CDR3 is made up of 13 amino acids.